Listed here is a single TCR beta chain. This clone has at least ten counts. Its antigen remains undetermined. Base qualities are not recorded, but no much larger clone differs from it by a single base. Sequences LNHNV (CDR1) and YYDKDF (CDR2) are obtained from the germline V gene (reference sequence). Its CDR3 holds 14 amino acids, cysteine through phenylalanine. The only DNA kept is the CDR3, 42 bases in frame from the first base. V is cut by 1 base and J by 6 bases, and the space between the germline ends is 12 bases. Library preparation used the immunoSEQ multiplex PCR assay. This is the immuneACCESS table as TCRdb keeps it, with only in-frame sequences that have V and J called. A part of the clones is gone; compared with another copy, unresolved V genes explain less than half, and the rest is unexplained. For this sample the table gives approximately 90,000 clones, of which approximately 92% were detected only once. Jointly, the top ten make up more than 2% of the sample.

This specimen comes from a study of T cell changes during pregnancy in multiple sclerosis (dated by TCRdb to about 2019). Looking at the study overall: In women with multiple sclerosis, the researchers looked at how the T cell repertoire shifted as pregnancy progressed.

The source is a female donor with multiple sclerosis, enrolled in a pregnancy study. The V gene is TRBV15 and the J gene is TRBJ1-1, with the D segment identity uncertain. The sequenced sample was peripheral blood, obtained after pregnancy. The DNA sequence is as follows: TGTGCCACCAGCAGAGGTGGTCTAGACCCTGAAGCTTTCTTT. Protein translation: CATSRGGLDPEAFF.